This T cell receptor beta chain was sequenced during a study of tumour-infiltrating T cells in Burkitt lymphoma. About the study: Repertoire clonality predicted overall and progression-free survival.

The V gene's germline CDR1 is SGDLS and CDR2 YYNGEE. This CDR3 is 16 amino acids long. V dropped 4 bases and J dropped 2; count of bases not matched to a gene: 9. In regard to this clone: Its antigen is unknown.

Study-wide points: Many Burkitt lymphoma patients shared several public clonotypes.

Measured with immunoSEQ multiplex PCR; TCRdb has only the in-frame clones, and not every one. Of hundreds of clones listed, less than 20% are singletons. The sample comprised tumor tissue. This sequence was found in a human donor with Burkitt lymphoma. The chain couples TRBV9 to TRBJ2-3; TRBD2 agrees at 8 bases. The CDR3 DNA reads TGTGCCAGCAGCCCAGGACTTAGCGGGGCCACAGATACGCAGTATTTT. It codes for CASSPGLSGATDTQYF.